This T cell receptor (beta chain) was documented in a study of identifying expanded T cells in peripheral blood. Germline V gene data show CDR1 as GTSNPN and CDR2 as SVGIG (reference sequence). The ends lost 0 bases at V and 1 base at J; junction bases unmatched: 18. CDR3 size: 21 residues. TCRdb's table, derived via immunoSEQ multiplex PCR, lists solely in-frame clones and lacks some. Among 75,000 to 95,000 clones listed, about 90% were seen once. The sample was blood. The sequence derives from a person aged 18 to 75 in good health. The genes are TRBV30 and TRBJ2-1; 10 nucleotides match TRBD2. The CDR3 region has the DNA TGTGCCTGGAGTGTCTTCGAGTATCTAGCGGGAGTGGAAGGGTCCTACAATGAGCAGTTCTTC. As protein: CAWSVFEYLAGVEGSYNEQFF.